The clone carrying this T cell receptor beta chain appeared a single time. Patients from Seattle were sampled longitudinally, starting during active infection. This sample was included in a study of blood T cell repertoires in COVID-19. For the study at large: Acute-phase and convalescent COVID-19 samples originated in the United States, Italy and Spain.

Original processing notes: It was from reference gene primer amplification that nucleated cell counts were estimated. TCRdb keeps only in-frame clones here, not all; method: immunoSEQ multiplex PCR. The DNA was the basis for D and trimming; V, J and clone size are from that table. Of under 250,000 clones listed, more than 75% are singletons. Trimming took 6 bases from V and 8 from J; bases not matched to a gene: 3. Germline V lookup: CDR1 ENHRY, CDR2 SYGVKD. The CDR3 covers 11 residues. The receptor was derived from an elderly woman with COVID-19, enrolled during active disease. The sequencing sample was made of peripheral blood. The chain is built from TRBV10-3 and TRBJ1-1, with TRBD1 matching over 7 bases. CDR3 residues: CAISADREAFF. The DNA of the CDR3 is TGTGCCATCAGCGCGGACAGGGAAGCTTTCTTT.